Below are 3 T cell receptor beta chains sequenced from a single sample in a study of cytomegalovirus exposure and HLA in healthy donors. The PCR ran on 60 Vbeta and 13 Jbeta primers. TCRdb's table, derived via immunoSEQ multiplex PCR, lists solely in-frame clones and lacks some. The sample holds around 130,000 clones. The sequenced sample was PBMCs. These receptors were obtained from a woman aged 40-49 years in good health and CMV-seronegative.

DNA for the CDR3: TGTGCCAGCAGCTTAGAGGGCCTAAGACAGGGTGTGGGGAATTCACCCCTCCACTTT. Amino acids: CASSLEGLRQGVGNSPLHF. V gene TRBV7-2 combines with J gene TRBJ1-6, with TRBD1 matching over 7 bases. The CDR3 spans 19 residues. Germline assignment: CDR1 SGHTA and CDR2 FQGNSA. V lost 1 base and J lost 7; bases outside the gene matches: 16.

This sequence joins TRBV6-6 and TRBJ1-1; possibly TRBD1 for D (6 bases). This CDR3 is 13 amino acids long. Trimming removed 7 bases from V and 4 bases from J, with 13 bases in between. Germline CDR1 and CDR2: MNHNY and SVGAGI (reference sequence). The CDR3 region has the DNA TGTGCCAGCAAGCAACAGGGCGGCACTGAAGCTTTCTTT. Its translation: CASKQQGGTEAFF.

This sequence joins TRBV13 and TRBJ1-3; D uncertain. The germline gives CDR1 PRHDT, CDR2 FYEKMQ (reference sequence). The CDR3 consists of 14 residues. With 2 bases removed from V and 0 bases from J, the gap between germline ends came to 5 bases. CDR3 sequence (DNA): TGTGCCAGCAGCTTATACAGCTCTGGAAACACCATATATTTT. Translating gives CASSLYSSGNTIYF.